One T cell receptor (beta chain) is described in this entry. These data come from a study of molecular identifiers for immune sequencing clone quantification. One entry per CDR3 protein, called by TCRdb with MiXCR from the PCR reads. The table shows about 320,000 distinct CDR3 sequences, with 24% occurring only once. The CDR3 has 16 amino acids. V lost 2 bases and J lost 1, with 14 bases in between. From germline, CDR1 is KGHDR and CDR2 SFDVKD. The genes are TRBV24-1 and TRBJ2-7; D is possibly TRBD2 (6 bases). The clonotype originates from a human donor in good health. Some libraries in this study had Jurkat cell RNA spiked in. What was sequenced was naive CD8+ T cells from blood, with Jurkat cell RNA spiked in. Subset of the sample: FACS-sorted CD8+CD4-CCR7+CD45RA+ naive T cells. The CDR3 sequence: CATSDSGGMYSYEQYF. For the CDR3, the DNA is TGTGCCACCAGTGATTCTGGGGGGATGTATTCCTACGAGCAGTACTTC.